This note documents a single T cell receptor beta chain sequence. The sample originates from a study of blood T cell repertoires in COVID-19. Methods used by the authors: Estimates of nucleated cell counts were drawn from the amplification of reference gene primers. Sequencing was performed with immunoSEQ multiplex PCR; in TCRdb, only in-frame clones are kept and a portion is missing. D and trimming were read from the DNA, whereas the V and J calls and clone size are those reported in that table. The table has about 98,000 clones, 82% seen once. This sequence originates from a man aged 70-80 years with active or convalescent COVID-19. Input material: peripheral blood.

CDR3 bases: TGTGCCAGCAGTGAACAAGGACAGAGGAACACTGAAGCTTTCTTT. Amino acids: CASSEQGQRNTEAFF. The rearrangement uses TRBV2 and TRBJ1-1; D perhaps matches TRBD1 (6 bases). Germline V lookup: CDR1 SNHLY, CDR2 FYNNEI. This CDR3 has 15 residues. V dropped 2 bases and J dropped 1 base, with 11 bases sitting between them.